This T cell receptor (beta chain) was observed in a study of early T cells in non-severe SARS-CoV-2 infection (dated by TCRdb to the early 2020s). In the study overall: Because TCR sequencing was done on bulk RNA from unsorted whole blood, the alpha and beta chains could not be paired.

This clonotype was observed a few times. Its specific antigen is unknown. One base away there is no much larger clone; base qualities are not given. This was a case-control study nested in a cohort of healthcare workers in London, UK, who had nasopharyngeal swab PCR tests and blood samples taken every week. Between 23 and 31 March 2020, the week of the UK lockdown, healthcare workers were enrolled and then followed up weekly for as long as 16 weeks. Libraries came from 5' RACE. TCRdb lists the instrument as NextSeq 500. The TCR library protocol attached unique molecular identifiers to individual cDNA molecules to correct for sequencing error and PCR bias. Sequencing covered both TCR alpha and beta chains, and within each sample the abundances of alpha and beta sequences were tightly co-correlated. Processing in the source paper ran as follows. Decombinator V4 was used to perform V gene, J gene and CDR3 annotation of TCR sequences. TCRs were defined as expanded if a significant change between any two time points was detected under a Poisson model with p below 0.0001. Abundances of TCRs were expressed as counts per million after normalisation to the total number of TCRs sequenced in each sample. A search of VDJdb, accessed on 1 November 2021, was run for TCRs annotated to CMV, EBV and SARS-CoV-2, with TCRs annotated for multiple antigens excluded. TCRdb passed the public sequencing reads through fastp at Q25 and MiXCR, retaining productive beta sequences. A single entry per CDR3 protein holds the most common genes and DNA from its merged rows. These V and J calls rely on TCRdb rather than the paper's analysis. This sample is represented by some 80,000 distinct CDR3 sequences; roughly an eighth of them were singletons. The ten biggest clones cover roughly a sixth of the sample.

Results the study describes overall, beyond this receptor: VDJdb matching was skewed toward anti-spike CD8 responses and likely underestimated virus-specific expansions by missing private and CD4 specificities.

Specimen: whole blood, collected at baseline. This receptor was identified in an adult who was a healthcare worker with PCR-confirmed SARS-CoV-2 infection or an uninfected control (not recorded which). The donor label of this sample is uncertain.

The encoded CDR3 is CASRKGGLLYEQYF. The DNA sequence is as follows: TGTGCCAGCAGAAAGGGGGGACTATTGTACGAGCAGTACTTC. The rearrangement combines TRBV7-2 with TRBJ2-7, with TRBD2 as a weak D call on 7 bases. As encoded in the germline V gene, CDR1 is SGHTA while CDR2 is FQGNSA. The CDR3 runs 14 amino acids, cysteine and phenylalanine included. Kept here is only the CDR3 DNA, which spans 42 bases and is read in frame from base 1. Relative to germline, V is 6 bases shorter and J is 4 bases shorter, with 16 bases between their ends. Full variable domain (CDR3 extended with the reference TRBV7-2 and TRBJ2-7 proteins): GAGVSQSPSNKVTEKGKDVELRCDPISGHTALYWYRQSLGQGLEFLIYFQGNSAPDKSGLPSDRFSAERTGGSVSTLTIQRTQQEDSAVYLCASRKGGLLYEQYFGPGTRLTVT.